The clone carrying this T cell receptor beta chain turned up a few times. Its antigen is currently unknown. Each TCR beta cDNA library carried unique molecular identifiers. TCRdb re-called the PCR reads with MiXCR, one entry per CDR3 protein. This sample has about 540,000 distinct CDR3 sequences, with around a third found just once. This specimen comes from a study of post-analysis software for immune sequencing data. Study-level background: The disease courses spanned relapsing-remitting, secondary progressive and progressive-relapsing forms of multiple sclerosis.

Study observations and caveats: Controls showed lower frequencies than patients for five TRBV segments, and TRBV5-6, TRBV5-1 and TRBV20-1 were among these. Patients with multiple sclerosis recorded significantly lower normalized Chao1 diversity than controls, the study found.

Germline CDR1 LGHDT, CDR2 YNNKEL (reference sequence). This CDR3 has 19 residues. V was clipped by 1 base and J by 0 bases; unmatched bases: 7. This clonotype originated in a girl younger than 18 with multiple sclerosis. Sequencing was performed on blood. The chain couples TRBV3-1 to TRBJ2-4; 12 bases are shared with TRBD1. Here the CDR3 reads CASSQGLGQGARAKNIQYF. The DNA of the CDR3 is TGTGCCAGCAGCCAAGGCTTGGGACAGGGGGCTAGAGCCAAAAACATTCAGTACTTC.